These T cell receptor beta chains were read from a single sample in a study of control samples from healthy donors and cancer patients. Assay used: immunoSEQ multiplex PCR; TCRdb lists only in-frame clones, some missing. Of 120,000 or so clones in the sample, roughly 91% were seen once. Source material: blood. These receptors came from a man in his forties or fifties in good health. Both conserved end residues are part of each CDR3. The D gene is left open where the match is weak. Only some rows state a clone size, as once, few, many or a class for expanded clones.

CDR3,DNA,D,V,size,J
CASRDRGRTNEKLFF,TGTGCCAGCAGGGACAGGGGGCGGACTAATGAAAAACTGTTTTTT,TRBD1,TRBV25-1,-,TRBJ1-4
CATSDPTGLYGYTF,TGTGCCACCAGTGATCCGACGGGACTCTATGGCTACACCTTC,-,TRBV24-1,once,TRBJ1-2
CSVGYSRQVYTF,TGCAGCGTTGGTTACTCGAGACAGGTCTACACCTTC,-,TRBV29-1,-,TRBJ1-2
CASSLLFASPLHF,TGTGCCAGCAGCTTATTGTTCGCCTCACCCCTCCACTTT,-,TRBV7-2,once,TRBJ1-6
CASSNKAGATSAEQFF,TGTGCCAGCAGTAACAAAGCGGGGGCCACTTCAGCTGAGCAGTTCTTC,TRBD2,TRBV6-6,-,TRBJ2-1
CAWRASGRDIGYGYTF,TGTGCCTGGAGAGCCTCCGGCCGGGACATCGGATATGGCTACACCTTC,-,TRBV30,-,TRBJ1-2
CASSIQGPSTDTQYF,TGTGCCAGTAGTATACAAGGACCAAGCACAGATACGCAGTATTTT,-,TRBV19,-,TRBJ2-3
CASSLLRTGGEKLFF,TGTGCCAGCAGCTTATTAAGGACTGGCGGGGAAAAACTGTTTTTT,-,TRBV7-9,-,TRBJ1-4
CASAGQLTNSPLHF,TGTGCCAGCGCGGGACAGCTCACTAATTCACCCCTCCACTTT,TRBD1,TRBV11-3,-,TRBJ1-6
CASSLFSGANVLTF,TGTGCCAGCAGTCTGTTCTCTGGGGCCAACGTCCTGACTTTC,-,TRBV27,-,TRBJ2-6
CASSPGQSQETQYF,TGTGCCAGCAGCCCCGGACAGTCCCAAGAGACCCAGTACTTC,-,TRBV7-9,-,TRBJ2-5
CASSLGGNYGYTF,TGTGCCAGCAGCTTGGGGGGGAACTATGGCTACACCTTC,-,TRBV7-2,-,TRBJ1-2
CASGRPGTGARSYNEQFF,TGTGCTAGTGGGCGTCCCGGGACAGGGGCCAGATCCTACAATGAGCAGTTCTTC,TRBD1,TRBV12-5,-,TRBJ2-1
CASSRTGTGLEQYF,TGTGCCAGCAGCCGTACCGGGACAGGGCTCGAGCAGTACTTC,TRBD1,TRBV11-3,-,TRBJ2-7
CASSDHGLAVYEQYF,TGTGCCAGCAGTGACCATGGACTAGCGGTTTACGAGCAGTACTTC,TRBD2,TRBV25-1,once,TRBJ2-7
CASSRGGMGPGAEAFF,TGTGCCAGCAGTAGGGGAGGAATGGGGCCAGGGGCTGAAGCTTTCTTT,-,TRBV13,-,TRBJ1-1